Here is one TCR beta chain with its context. Participants, 18 to 89 years old, spanned approximately 25 US areas. In assigning cohorts, the study relied on participant-reported clinical history. This entry comes from a study of blood T cell repertoires in COVID-19. Study in general: Specimens from acute and convalescent COVID-19 originated in the United States, Italy and Spain. T cells, B-cell-depleted T cells, or PBMCs provided the cDNA or gDNA that served as material.

The CDR3 is 13 amino acids. V lost 10 bases, J lost 8 bases, and 17 bases lay in between. Germline V gene sequence: CDR1 LNHDA, CDR2 SQIVND (reference sequence). Assay: immunoSEQ multiplex PCR; the TCRdb copy retains only in-frame clones and omits some. The sample lists about 220,000 clones, just under 85% occurring once. The clonotype originates from a woman between 35 and 50 years old with acute COVID-19. Sequencing used PBMCs or T cells enriched from blood (not recorded which). This chain uses TRBV19 with TRBJ1-4; a possible D gene is TRBD1 (5 bases). In nucleotides, the CDR3 is TGTGCCACCCGGGGGGATTCTTTGGAAAAACTGTTTTTT. This codes for CATRGDSLEKLFF.